This T cell receptor (beta chain) was documented in a study of T cell repertoires in cytomegalovirus infection. Study background: Public TCR beta signatures marked donors with CMV infection and the matching HLA.

This clonotype was detected a few times. The CDR3 is 13 amino acids. V was trimmed by 0 bases and J by 8 bases, leaving 10 bases between them. TCRdb fed the reads into MiXCR, producing one record per CDR3 protein. The table shows about 230,000 distinct CDR3 sequences, with about 23% occurring only once. The sequenced material came from CD8+ T cells from PBMCs. This receptor was obtained from a human donor in good health (CMV status not recorded). Some clones in this sample may be carry-over from other donors' samples. The chain has TRBV23-1 and TRBJ1-2; no reliable D call. TRBV23-1 falls under the ORF class, with uncertain function. DNA of the CDR3: TGCGCCAGCAGTCAATCCAAGTTGTGGGGCTACACCTTC. Translated, it gives CASSQSKLWGYTF.